The 20 T cell receptor beta chains reported below all come from one sample, sequenced in a study of early T cells in non-severe SARS-CoV-2 infection. MiXCR, run by TCRdb on the 5' RACE reads, gives a single entry per CDR3 protein. The table includes roughly 77,000 distinct CDR3 sequences, 9.5% to 15% detected once. Sequenced material: whole blood. These receptor sequences come from an adult who was a healthcare worker with PCR-confirmed SARS-CoV-2 infection or an uninfected control (not recorded which).

This clonotype appeared many times. V and J are TRBV20-1 and TRBJ2-3; D could derive from TRBD1 or TRBD2 (5 bases each). The germline V gene encodes CDR1 DFQATT and CDR2 SNEGSKA (reference sequence). CDR3 length: 13 amino acids. V lost 6 bases, J lost 4 bases, and 14 bases lay in between. CDR3 region: CSAPWGNADTQYF. The CDR3 coding sequence is TGCAGTGCCCCCTGGGGGAACGCAGATACGCAGTATTTT.

This clonotype turned up a few times. V usage is TRBV7-6 and J usage is TRBJ2-5, with D perhaps assigned TRBD1 or TRBD2 (5 bases each). The CDR3 is made up of 17 amino acids. Deletions cut 3 bases from V and 5 bases from J, with 22 bases between. The germline V gene has CDR1 SGHVS and CDR2 FNYEAQ. In DNA, the CDR3 is TGTGCCAGCAGCTTGCCTCTCCGGGGCCGTCTCCTGGAGACCCAGTACTTC. This codes for CASSLPLRGRLLETQYF. The full variable domain, completed using reference TRBV7-6 and TRBJ2-5, is GAGVSQSPRYKVTKRGQDVALRCDPISGHVSLYWYRQALGQGPEFLTYFNYEAQQDKSGLPNDRFSAERPEGSISTLTIQRTEQRDSAMYRCASSLPLRGRLLETQYFGPGTRLLVL.

This clonotype was counted between two and nine times. The gene calls are TRBV20-1 and TRBJ2-7; TRBD2 matches 13 bases. The CDR3 extends over 14 amino acids. CDR1 and CDR2 from the germline V gene are DFQATT and SNEGSKA (reference sequence). The V and J ends lost 6 bases and 3 bases, in that order; junction bases with no gene match: 5. The CDR3 spells CSAVGLAGDYEQYF. CDR3 DNA: TGCAGTGCCGTAGGACTAGCGGGAGACTACGAGCAGTACTTC.

The chain combines TRBV2 with TRBJ2-7; D not certain. Looked up from germline, CDR1 is SNHLY and CDR2 is FYNNEI. The length of the CDR3 is 13 residues. V lost 6 bases and J 4 bases, leaving 13 bases between the germline ends. CDR3 loop: CASSEDLSYEQYF. The CDR3 DNA sequence: TGTGCCAGCAGCGAGGATCTCTCGTACGAGCAGTACTTC.

This clonotype came up many times. The chain uses TRBV6-5 and TRBJ2-1; TRBD2 agrees at 13 bases. Unmatched junction bases numbered 0, after V lost 6 bases and J lost 7 bases. Germline values: CDR1 MNHEY, CDR2 SVGAGI. The CDR3 length is 13 residues. CDR3 in amino acids: CASRLAGGNEQFF. The CDR3 nucleotides are TGTGCCAGCAGACTAGCGGGAGGGAATGAGCAGTTCTTC.

This clonotype appeared many times. The chain is built from TRBV30 and TRBJ2-5, with TRBD2 identical over 8 bases. This CDR3 spans 17 amino acids. The V segment lost 3 bases and the J segment 1 base; nucleotides outside the gene matches: 13. CDR1 and CDR2 from the germline V gene are GTSNPN and SVGIG (reference sequence). CDR3 in amino acids: CAWSVGRAGGIQETQYF. As DNA, the CDR3 is TGTGCCTGGAGCGTCGGGAGGGCCGGGGGAATCCAAGAGACCCAGTACTTC.

The chain is built from TRBV29-1 and TRBJ1-1; D is uncertain. CDR1 and CDR2 (germline): SQVTM, ANQGSEA. There are 13 residues in the CDR3. V was pared by 4 bases and J by 1 base, with 10 bases between. CDR3 sequence reads: CSVVGLENTEAFF. CDR3 nucleotides: TGCAGCGTTGTTGGGCTGGAGAACACTGAAGCTTTCTTT.

This clonotype was counted ten times or more. This chain uses TRBV11-2 with TRBJ2-6, with D possibly TRBD1 on 6 matching bases. The CDR3 spans 16 residues. Looked up from germline, CDR1 is SGHAT and CDR2 is FQNNGV. V lost 8 bases to trimming and J lost 0 bases, with 14 bases between them. CDR3 sequence (DNA): TGTGCCAGCGCCATGAGGACAGCCTCTGGGGCCAACGTCCTGACTTTC. It is translated as CASAMRTASGANVLTF.

The rearrangement joins TRBV5-1 to TRBJ1-1; no reliable D call. Trimming left V 0 bases short and J 3 bases short, with 12 bases between. In germline, CDR1 is SGHRS, CDR2 YFSETQ. The CDR3 runs 15 residues. The CDR3 sequence: CASSLGRDGYTEAFF. For the CDR3, the DNA is TGCGCCAGCAGCTTGGGCCGGGATGGGTACACTGAAGCTTTCTTT.

In this sample, this clonotype turned up a few times. This chain connects TRBV19 to TRBJ2-7; 9 nucleotides agree with TRBD1. There are 14 residues in the CDR3. From germline, CDR1 is LNHDA and CDR2 SQIVND (reference sequence). V shed 3 bases and J 3 bases; nucleotides not matched to a gene: 3. In DNA form, the CDR3 reads TGTGCCAGTAGTATGGGACAGGGCGACTACGAGCAGTACTTC. Translation: CASSMGQGDYEQYF.

This clonotype was seen a few times. This chain joins TRBV6-5 and TRBJ2-7; D remains unclear. Deletions cut 2 bases from V and 7 bases from J, with 12 bases between. CDR1 is MNHEY, CDR2 SVGAGI, per germline. CDR3 length equals 13 residues. In DNA, the CDR3 is TGTGCCAGCAGTTACGGTAGGGTGGGAGAGCAGTACTTC. Its protein is CASSYGRVGEQYF.

This clonotype ranks as medium-sized. The chain uses TRBV29-1 and TRBJ2-5, with D tentatively TRBD2 (5 bases). V lost 6 bases, J lost 5 bases, and 13 bases lay in between. This CDR3 spans 12 amino acids. Germline V lookup: CDR1 SQVTM, CDR2 ANQGSEA. As DNA, the CDR3 is TGCAGCGTGATAGCGCCCGGGGAGACCCAGTACTTC. It translates to CSVIAPGETQYF.

This clonotype was seen ten or more times. The chain has TRBV19 and TRBJ2-5; no clear D gene. CDR3 length: 12 residues. The germline gives CDR1 LNHDA, CDR2 SQIVND (reference sequence). Trimming removed 5 bases at V and 5 bases at J, with 9 bases between. CDR3 sequence (DNA): TGTGCCAGTAGTTCAGCTCGGGAGACCCAGTACTTC. It codes for CASSSARETQYF.

The rearrangement links TRBV7-9 to TRBJ1-2, with 7 bases that match TRBD1. Germline V CDR1 and CDR2: SEHNR, FQNEAQ (reference sequence). Trimming at V came to 5 bases and at J to 3 bases, leaving 6 bases not matched to a gene. This CDR3 has 14 amino acids. Here the CDR3 reads CASSARQGDYGYTF. CDR3 sequence (DNA): TGTGCCAGCAGCGCTAGGCAGGGGGACTATGGCTACACCTTC. Based on the CDR3 plus reference TRBV7-9 and TRBJ1-2, the full variable domain is DTGVSQNPRHKITKRGQNVTFRCDPISEHNRLYWYRQTLGQGPEFLTYFQNEAQLEKSRLLSDRFSAERPKGSFSTLEIQRTEQGDSAMYLCASSARQGDYGYTFGSGTRLTVV.

At least ten counts were recorded for this clonotype. The rearrangement uses TRBV12-3 or TRBV12-4 and TRBJ2-1; D not certain. The CDR3 is 15 residues long. The V end was cut by 6 bases, the J end by 0 bases, with 12 bases between. CDR3 amino acids: CASRPGGYSYNEQFF. CDR3 nucleotides: TGTGCCAGCAGACCTGGCGGATACTCCTACAATGAGCAGTTCTTC.

The chain has TRBV5-4 and TRBJ1-2, with TRBD1 matching 7 bases. Germline V gene sequence: CDR1 SGHNT, CDR2 YYREEE (reference sequence). The trim removed 1 base at V and 0 bases at J, leaving 0 bases unmatched. The CDR3 loop spans 14 amino acids. The CDR3 DNA is TGTGCCAGCAGCTTGCAGGGGGCTAACTATGGCTACACCTTC. This encodes CASSLQGANYGYTF.

The genes are TRBV29-1 and TRBJ2-5; no firm D call. The CDR3 loop spans 10 amino acids. Looked up from germline, CDR1 is SQVTM and CDR2 is ANQGSEA. Between the trimmed V and J ends, which lost 7 bases and 2 bases, there was a span of 5 bases. The CDR3 sequence is CSGAQETQYF. The CDR3 DNA is TGCAGCGGTGCTCAAGAGACCCAGTACTTC.

The rearrangement uses TRBV20-1 and TRBJ2-5; 9 bases align to TRBD2. The CDR3 length is 18 residues. Losses at the gene ends were 0 bases for V and 6 bases for J; bases not matched to a gene: 17. Germline V CDR1 and CDR2: DFQATT, SNEGSKA (reference sequence). The CDR3 nucleotides are TGCAGTGCTAGAGATTTGGCAGGGGCACTAGCGGGCGTGAAGACCCAGTACTTC. Its protein is CSARDLAGALAGVKTQYF.

Sample share makes this clonotype medium-sized. The chain has TRBV27 and TRBJ2-6; a weak D match, TRBD1 (5 bases). The V and J ends lost 4 bases and 0 bases respectively, with 13 bases between them. CDR1 is MNHEY, CDR2 SMNVEV, per germline (reference sequence). The CDR3 consists of 17 residues. CDR3 bases: TGTGCCAGCAGTTCAACTATCAGGGACTCTGGGGCCAACGTCCTGACTTTC. Encoded protein: CASSSTIRDSGANVLTF.

In this sample, this clonotype turned up many times. The chain combines TRBV30 with TRBJ2-7, with D perhaps matching TRBD1 or TRBD2 (6 bases each). The germline CDR1 and CDR2 sequences are GTSNPN and SVGIG (reference sequence). The CDR3 consists of 12 residues. V lost 5 bases and J 0 bases, leaving 8 bases between the germline ends. The chain's CDR3 is CAWGGHSYEQYF. Here the CDR3 DNA reads TGTGCCTGGGGGGGGCACTCCTACGAGCAGTACTTC. Full variable domain (missing parts from reference TRBV30 and TRBJ2-7): SQTIHQWPATLVQPVGSPLSLECTVEGTSNPNLYWYRQAAGRGLQLLFYSVGIGQISSEVPQNLSASRPQDRQFILSSKKLLLSDSGFYLCAWGGHSYEQYFGPGTRLTVT.